The rows below give T cell receptor beta chains drawn from one sample of a study of human T cells and chemical hapten exposure. TCRdb re-analysed the RACE reads in MiXCR, keeping a single row per CDR3 protein. The table records 180,000 or so distinct CDR3 sequences, about a fifth of them present only once. The material was whole blood, obtained in connection with sensitization to the hapten diphenylcyclopropenone (DPC). These receptors were obtained from a woman between 50 and 59 years old with alopecia areata. Some clones in this sample may be carry-over from other donors' samples. Each CDR3 is given with its conserved first and last residue. D genes are given only for firm matches. The size entry is marked missing in some rows and otherwise reads once, few, many or a size class.

D: TRBD2; size: NA; V: TRBV2; J: TRBJ2-5; CDR3: CATLSGREETQYF; DNA: TGTGCCACCCTTAGCGGGAGGGAGGAGACCCAGTACTTC
D: TRBD2; size: many; V: TRBV9; J: TRBJ2-7; CDR3: CASSLGLAGSGEQYF; DNA: TGTGCCAGCAGCCTCGGACTAGCGGGATCAGGCGAGCAGTACTTC
D: NA; size: once; V: TRBV12-3/TRBV12-4; J: TRBJ2-6; CDR3: CASSRHSGANVLTF; DNA: TGTGCCAGCAGCCGCCATTCTGGGGCCAACGTCCTGACTTTC
D: NA; size: NA; V: TRBV7-2; J: TRBJ2-7; CDR3: CASSLNGGTYEQYF; DNA: TGTGCCAGCAGCTTAAACGGGGGCACATACGAGCAGTACTTC
D: TRBD2; size: few; V: TRBV11-2; J: TRBJ2-5; CDR3: CASSLGTSGGETQYF; DNA: TGTGCCAGCAGCCTCGGGACTAGCGGAGGGGAGACCCAGTACTTC
D: TRBD2; size: NA; V: TRBV25-1; J: TRBJ2-3; CDR3: CASSEFIGGRDTQYF; DNA: TGTGCCAGCAGTGAATTTATCGGCGGGAGAGATACGCAGTATTTT
D: NA; size: few; V: TRBV10-3; J: TRBJ2-1; CDR3: CAISEPTKSDEQFF; DNA: TGTGCCATCAGTGAGCCGACAAAAAGCGATGAGCAGTTCTTC
D: NA; size: NA; V: TRBV24-1; J: TRBJ2-7; CDR3: CATSDDRQRLYEQYF; DNA: TGTGCCACCAGTGATGACAGGCAAAGATTATACGAGCAGTACTTC
D: NA; size: NA; V: TRBV12-3/TRBV12-4; J: TRBJ1-2; CDR3: CASSLRDGYTF; DNA: TGTGCCAGCAGTTTGAGGGACGGCTACACCTTC
D: NA; size: NA; V: TRBV12-3/TRBV12-4; J: TRBJ2-7; CDR3: CASSLARNSFYSYEQYF; DNA: TGTGCCAGCAGTTTAGCGCGTAACAGCTTCTACTCCTACGAGCAGTACTTC
D: TRBD2; size: NA; V: TRBV11-2; J: TRBJ2-1; CDR3: CASSLRLAINEQFF; DNA: TGTGCCAGCAGCCTCAGACTAGCGATAAATGAGCAGTTCTTC
D: NA; size: NA; V: TRBV25-1; J: TRBJ2-5; CDR3: CASSEYLTDLETQYF; DNA: TGTGCCAGCAGTGAATACCTGACGGACCTAGAGACCCAGTACTTC
D: NA; size: NA; V: TRBV7-8; J: TRBJ2-2; CDR3: CASSPTGLDTGELFF; DNA: TGTGCCAGCAGCCCCACAGGGCTGGACACCGGGGAGCTGTTTTTT
D: NA; size: NA; V: TRBV5-1; J: TRBJ1-2; CDR3: CASSPETDHYGYTF; DNA: TGCGCCAGCAGCCCGGAAACGGACCACTATGGCTACACCTTC
D: TRBD2; size: few; V: TRBV25-1; J: TRBJ2-1; CDR3: CASRASGRAYNEQFF; DNA: TGTGCCAGCAGGGCTAGCGGGAGGGCCTACAATGAGCAGTTCTTC
D: TRBD1; size: many; V: TRBV24-1; J: TRBJ2-1; CDR3: CATSSTTGVKSEQFF; DNA: TGTGCCACCAGCTCCACGACAGGGGTAAAAAGTGAGCAGTTCTTC
D: NA; size: few; V: TRBV20-1; J: TRBJ2-3; CDR3: CSARDRGAGGTQYF; DNA: TGCAGTGCTAGAGATCGAGGCGCTGGCGGCACGCAGTATTTT
D: NA; size: NA; V: TRBV24-1; J: TRBJ2-5; CDR3: CATRGSGPQETQYF; DNA: TGTGCCACCCGAGGTAGCGGACCACAAGAGACCCAGTACTTC
D: TRBD2; size: few; V: TRBV15; J: TRBJ2-7; CDR3: CATSRGPSGGYEQYF; DNA: TGTGCCACCAGCAGGGGTCCTAGCGGGGGATACGAGCAGTACTTC
D: TRBD2; size: NA; V: TRBV29-1; J: TRBJ2-7; CDR3: CSVERTSGRGNEQYF; DNA: TGCAGCGTTGAAAGAACTAGCGGTCGGGGGAACGAGCAGTACTTC
D: TRBD1; size: NA; V: TRBV5-6; J: TRBJ1-4; CDR3: CASSSGDEGAIEKLFF; DNA: TGTGCCAGCAGTTCCGGGGATGAGGGGGCGATTGAAAAACTGTTTTTT
D: NA; size: NA; V: TRBV29-1; J: TRBJ2-3; CDR3: CSVDEASTDTQYF; DNA: TGCAGCGTTGACGAGGCTAGCACAGATACGCAGTATTTT
D: NA; size: few; V: TRBV10-2; J: TRBJ2-2; CDR3: CASSVSGARRSGELFF; DNA: TGCGCCAGCAGTGTTTCGGGGGCTAGGCGAAGTGGGGAGCTGTTTTTT
D: NA; size: few; V: TRBV5-1; J: TRBJ1-1; CDR3: CASSFAEDTEAFF; DNA: TGCGCCAGCAGCTTCGCAGAAGACACTGAAGCTTTCTTT
D: NA; size: NA; V: TRBV12-3/TRBV12-4; J: TRBJ2-5; CDR3: CASSLFTETQYF; DNA: TGTGCCAGCAGTTTGTTTACAGAGACCCAGTACTTC
D: NA; size: NA; V: TRBV20-1; J: TRBJ2-5; CDR3: CSAYYREGQETQYF; DNA: TGCAGTGCTTACTACAGGGAAGGGCAAGAGACCCAGTACTTC
D: NA; size: NA; V: TRBV5-1; J: TRBJ2-3; CDR3: CASSLDTTDTQYF; DNA: TGCGCCAGCAGCTTGGACACCACAGATACGCAGTATTTT
D: NA; size: NA; V: TRBV11-1; J: TRBJ1-1; CDR3: CASSLGTSTEAFF; DNA: TGTGCCAGCAGCTTAGGGACAAGCACTGAAGCTTTCTTT
D: NA; size: NA; V: TRBV20-1; J: TRBJ1-2; CDR3: CSVGTSYGYTF; DNA: TGCAGTGTTGGGACGTCCTATGGCTACACCTTC